Below are 20 T cell receptor beta chains sequenced from a single sample in a study of siplizumab effects on memory and regulatory T cells. Data came from immunoSEQ multiplex PCR; TCRdb stores just in-frame clones and leaves some out. The sample has about 100,000 clones; around 90% are singletons. Sample: non-Treg CD4+ T cells sorted from blood. These receptors all stem from a human donor in good health.

This rearrangement joins TRBV30 to TRBJ2-3; the match to TRBD1 covers 8 bases. CDR1 and CDR2 (germline): GTSNPN, SVGIG (reference sequence). The CDR3 contains 14 residues. V was pared by 1 base and J by 2 bases, with 2 bases of the junction left unmatched. This CDR3 reads CAWSADRDTDTQYF. For the CDR3, the DNA is TGTGCCTGGAGTGCGGACAGGGACACAGATACGCAGTATTTT.

This chain uses TRBV20-1 with TRBJ1-1; D unresolved. Trimming cost V 3 bases and J 4 bases, with 6 bases left between them. CDR1 and CDR2 (germline): DFQATT, SNEGSKA (reference sequence). The CDR3 length is 11 residues. In DNA form, the CDR3 reads TGCAGTGCTAGGTCTCTCACTGAAGCTTTCTTT. It yields the protein CSARSLTEAFF.

V and J are TRBV19 and TRBJ1-5, with 7 positions matching TRBD1. After removal of 8 bases from V and 11 bases from J, the junction contained 18 bases not matched to a gene. The CDR3 spans 15 residues. Germline values: CDR1 LNHDA, CDR2 SQIVND (reference sequence). CDR3 in DNA: TGTGCCAGTTCGGGGCCAGGGATGGCAGGGGGGGCCCAGCATTTT. Amino acid sequence: CASSGPGMAGGAQHF.

This rearrangement joins TRBV9 to TRBJ2-2; D is possibly TRBD2 (5 bases). The CDR3 runs to 16 residues. V was cut by 0 bases and J by 4 bases, with 13 bases left in between. Germline CDR1 reads SGDLS; CDR2 reads YYNGEE. The CDR3 region is CASSVGLIGVTGELFF. The DNA for the CDR3 is TGTGCCAGCAGCGTAGGATTGATCGGGGTCACCGGGGAGCTGTTTTTT.

The rearrangement joins TRBV6-1 to TRBJ2-5, with no clear D. The CDR3 is made up of 13 amino acids. V lost 6 bases and J 0 bases, leaving 8 bases between the germline ends. Germline V gene sequence: CDR1 MNHNS, CDR2 SASEGT. The CDR3 spells CASSTEYQETQYF. The CDR3, as DNA: TGTGCCAGCAGCACAGAGTACCAAGAGACCCAGTACTTC.

The chain is built from TRBV19 and TRBJ1-5; unclear D gene. Germline V lookup: CDR1 LNHDA, CDR2 SQIVND (reference sequence). Deletions cut 6 bases from V and 0 bases from J, with 6 bases between. This CDR3 contains 13 residues. This chain's CDR3 is CASSPYSNQPQHF. The CDR3, as DNA: TGTGCCAGTAGCCCGTATAGCAATCAGCCCCAGCATTTT. Supplemented by reference TRBV19 and TRBJ1-5, the full variable domain reads DGGITQSPKYLFRKEGQNVTLSCEQNLNHDAMYWYRQDPGQGLRLIYYSQIVNDFQKGDIAEGYSVSREKKESFPLTVTSAQKNPTAFYLCASSPYSNQPQHFGDGTRLSIL.

The gene calls are TRBV6-1 and TRBJ2-7; D tentatively reads TRBD1 or TRBD2 (5 bases each). V was clipped by 7 bases and J by 0 bases, with 13 bases between them. CDR3 length equals 14 residues. Looked up from germline, CDR1 is MNHNS and CDR2 is SASEGT. The DNA for the CDR3 is TGTGCCAGCACTAGGGACCGTATCTCCTACGAGCAGTACTTC. It is translated as CASTRDRISYEQYF.

The CDR3 nucleotides are TGTGCCAGTAGTCTAAGAGACAGGATATCCTACAATGAGCAGTTCTTC. Its protein is CASSLRDRISYNEQFF. The chain recombines TRBV19 with TRBJ2-1; D possibly corresponds to TRBD1 (6 bases). There are 16 residues in the CDR3. The germline CDR1 and CDR2 sequences are LNHDA and SQIVND (reference sequence). Trimming cost V 5 bases and J 1 base, with 15 bases left between them.

The chain employs TRBV28 and TRBJ2-5; TRBD2 agrees at 7 bases. The CDR3 covers 15 residues. From germline, CDR1 is MDHEN and CDR2 SYDVKM. Trimming cost V 6 bases and J 0 bases; bases outside gene matches: 7. CDR3 in amino acids: CASSGSGTYQETQYF. The CDR3 DNA is TGTGCCAGCAGCGGGAGCGGGACGTACCAAGAGACCCAGTACTTC. Together with reference TRBV28 and TRBJ2-5, the CDR3 gives the full variable domain: DVKVTQSSRYLVKRTGEKVFLECVQDMDHENMFWYRQDPGLGLRLIYFSYDVKMKEKGDIPEGYSVSREKKERFSLILESASTNQTSMYLCASSGSGTYQETQYFGPGTRLLVL.

The rearrangement joins TRBV4-2 to TRBJ2-3, with D unresolved. The CDR3 has 15 amino acids. Germline V gene data show CDR1 as LGHNA and CDR2 as YNFKEQ. V was pared by 0 bases and J by 2 bases, with 9 bases between. The CDR3 bases are TGTGCCAGCAGCCAAGATCGCCGGATCACAGATACGCAGTATTTT. This gives the protein CASSQDRRITDTQYF.

This clone appeared a single time. The chain uses TRBV6-5 and TRBJ2-3; 11 bases are shared with TRBD2. Germline CDR1 MNHEY, CDR2 SVGAGI. V lost 2 bases, J lost 3 bases, and 4 bases stayed unmatched. The CDR3 sequence is 16 residues long. CDR3 bases: TGTGCCAGCAGTTACGGCGGGACTAGCGGAACAGATACGCAGTATTTT. Translated, it gives CASSYGGTSGTDTQYF.

The CDR3 bases are TGCGCCAGCAGCGCACCGGGACAGGGGCTCCCCGGGGAGCAGTACTTC. Its translation is CASSAPGQGLPGEQYF. The V gene is TRBV5-1, the J gene TRBJ2-7, with 10 bases aligning to TRBD1. CDR3 length equals 16 residues. Germline-derived CDR1 and CDR2 are SGHRS and YFSETQ. Trimming at V came to 4 bases and at J to 7 bases, leaving 14 bases not matched to a gene.

The V call is TRBV6-5, the J call TRBJ2-2, with D uncertain. V lost 6 bases and J lost 5, with 4 bases in between. The CDR3 is 11 amino acids. Germline assignment: CDR1 MNHEY and CDR2 SVGAGI. The CDR3 DNA follows: TGTGCCAGCAGCCGAACCGGGGAGCTGTTTTTT. Encoded protein: CASSRTGELFF.

The chain joins TRBV4-1 to TRBJ2-3; TRBD2 matches 12 bases. V dropped 1 base and J dropped 6; count of bases not matched to a gene: 5. Germline V gene sequence: CDR1 MGHRA, CDR2 YSYEKL. The CDR3 consists of 16 residues. The CDR3 spells CASSQVGTSGRDTQYF. CDR3 nucleotides: TGCGCCAGCAGCCAAGTTGGCACTAGCGGGAGGGATACGCAGTATTTT.

This chain links TRBV4-2 with TRBJ1-1, with D unclear. The V end was cut by 0 bases, the J end by 0 bases, with 5 bases between. The CDR3 covers 14 residues. CDR1 and CDR2 from the germline V gene are LGHNA and YNFKEQ. The DNA for the CDR3 is TGTGCCAGCAGCCAAGAATGGTTGAACACTGAAGCTTTCTTT. It yields the protein CASSQEWLNTEAFF.

V usage is TRBV29-1 and J usage is TRBJ2-3; D call uncertain. The V end lost 3 bases, the J end lost 1 base, and 11 bases lay between the germline ends. Germline CDR1 reads SQVTM; CDR2 reads ANQGSEA. This CDR3 region has 14 residues. Here the CDR3 DNA reads TGCAGCGTTGACGGCGGATTCGGCACAGATACGCAGTATTTT. It translates to CSVDGGFGTDTQYF.

This chain joins TRBV5-1 and TRBJ1-1, with TRBD1 as a possible D gene (6 bases). The CDR3 is made up of 15 amino acids. V gave up 0 bases and J gave up 5 bases, with 14 bases separating them. CDR1 SGHRS and CDR2 YFSETQ come from the germline V gene. The CDR3 DNA reads TGCGCCAGCAGCTTGGCACCAGGGGCGAGGACTGAAGCTTTCTTT. This sequence encodes CASSLAPGARTEAFF. The full variable domain, in which reference TRBV5-1 and TRBJ1-1 provide the parts outside the CDR3, is KAGVTQTPRYLIKTRGQQVTLSCSPISGHRSVSWYQQTPGQGLQFLFEYFSETQRNKGNFPGRFSGRQFSNSRSEMNVSTLELGDSALYLCASSLAPGARTEAFFGQGTRLTVV.

This chain joins TRBV7-2 and TRBJ2-3; unclear D gene. The germline V and J ends were trimmed by 2 bases and 6 bases, with 12 bases remaining between them. This CDR3 is built from 14 residues. Germline V gene lookup returns CDR1 SGHTA and CDR2 FQGNSA. CDR3 DNA: TGTGCCAGCAGCTTAATCGCGATAGAGGATACGCAGTATTTT. It yields the protein CASSLIAIEDTQYF.

In the case of this clone: Other DNA sequences in this specimen translate into the identical CDR3. The chain combines TRBV7-5 with TRBJ2-7; TRBD2 was called by the table and not checked on the DNA. TRBV7-5 is a listed pseudogene. The CDR3 contains 14 residues. The CDR3 bases are TGTGCCAGAAGCTTTGCTGGCCGACGGGACGAGCAGTACTTC. This translates into CARSFAGRRDEQYF.

This chain uses TRBV10-3 with TRBJ2-1, with D tentatively TRBD1 or TRBD2 (5 bases each). The CDR3 is 13 residues long. The ends were cut back, 5 bases at V and 10 bases at J, with 15 bases in the middle. Germline V gives CDR1 ENHRY, CDR2 SYGVKD. The CDR3 protein is CAISLRGEDEQFF. The CDR3 DNA follows: TGTGCCATCAGTCTAAGGGGAGAGGACGAGCAGTTCTTC.